This T cell receptor beta chain was captured by sequencing in a study of T cells after yellow fever vaccination. Study context: Low-cell-number fractions were prepared with SMART-Seq v4 Ultra Low Input. Overall study findings and caveats: A faster peak, day 5 versus 15, was reached by the weaker secondary response.

The V segment lost 7 bases and the J segment 4 bases; nucleotides outside the gene matches: 4. This CDR3 is built from 13 residues. Germline V gives CDR1 SNHLY, CDR2 FYNNEI. This clonotype was observed once. Its cognate antigen is unknown. Each CDR3 protein gets one entry after TCRdb re-called the 5' RACE reads with MiXCR. The sample yields fewer than 500,000 distinct CDR3 sequences, roughly a sixth seen once. The chain links TRBV2 to TRBJ1-5; 7 bases map to TRBD1. The sample consisted of PBMCs, taken before the yellow fever booster vaccination. This sequence originates from a man aged 18 to 30 who received the YFV17D yellow fever vaccine. The CDR3 protein is CASTGQLNQPQHF. The DNA for the CDR3 is TGTGCCAGCACGGGACAGCTTAATCAGCCCCAGCATTTT.